The next 19 T cell receptor delta chains were all read from a single sample in a study of Vδ1+ human thymocytes. Antigen specificity for these receptors is unknown. Findings and limits, study-wide: Thymic TRG and TRD repertoires appeared highly polyclonal.

The template was reverse-transcribed extracted RNA. CDR3 amplicons came from multiplex PCR with pooled V-gene forward and constant-region reverse primers. TCRdb reanalyzed the multiplex PCR reads using CATT. The profile shows 23,000 or so delta-chain clones, around 28% of them singletons. Source material: Vdelta1+ gamma-delta thymocytes from the thymus. Subset noted: FACS-sorted CD3+ TCRalphabeta- TCRVdelta1+ TCRVdelta2- thymocytes. These receptors came from a boy less than two years old who had congenital heart surgery.

This clone was found many times. This sample includes further DNA sequences coding for the same CDR3. The V and J genes are TRDV1 and TRDJ1; 8 bases align to TRDD3. The CDR3 sequence is 19 residues long. With V trimmed by 4 bases and J by 0 bases, 16 bases remained unmatched. Germline assignment: CDR1 TSWWSYY and CDR2 QGS. CDR3 nucleotides: TGTGCTCTTGGGGGACCCCGTCCCGTGGGGGATTGGTACACCGATAAACTCATCTTT. Translated, it gives CALGGPRPVGDWYTDKLIF.

Note on this clone: A much bigger clone sits one base away, suggesting this may be a read error. The chain uses TRDV1 and TRDJ1, with 10 bases identical to TRDD3. This CDR3 region has 19 residues. From germline, CDR1 is TSWWSYY and CDR2 QGS. The CDR3 here is CALGPSVLGDGRYTVKLIF. The CDR3 nucleotides are TGTGCTCTTGGTCCCTCGGTACTGGGGGATGGGCGGTACACCGTTAAACTCATCTTT.

This clone ranks as medium-sized. The genes are TRDV1 and TRDJ1; the D call may be TRDD2 or TRDD3 (5 bases each). This CDR3 has 19 residues. Germline CDR1 TSWWSYY, CDR2 QGS. With 0 bases removed from V and 3 bases from J, the gap between germline ends came to 23 bases. Here the CDR3 reads CALGELRLRGAMYPDKLIF. The CDR3 coding sequence is TGTGCTCTTGGGGAACTGCGCCTACGTGGGGCAATGTACCCCGATAAACTCATCTTT.

The V gene is TRDV1, the J gene TRDJ1, with D tentatively TRDD2 (7 bases). Germline V lookup: CDR1 TSWWSYY, CDR2 QGS. The CDR3 contains 21 residues. Trimming took off 9 bases at V and 0 bases at J, with 35 bases between the two ends. CDR3 residues: CALSKGLPSPVWGPHTDKLIF. In DNA, the CDR3 is TGTGCTCTCTCTAAAGGCCTTCCTTCCCCCGTCTGGGGTCCCCACACCGATAAACTCATCTTT.

The chain is built from TRDV1 and TRDJ2; 12 bases agree with TRDD3. The CDR3 is 19 residues long. In germline, CDR1 is TSWWSYY, CDR2 QGS. Trimming removed 0 bases from V and 4 bases from J; junction bases left unmatched: 9. The CDR3 is CALGELRTLGDTRTAQLFF. The CDR3 DNA follows: TGTGCTCTTGGGGAACTGAGAACCCTGGGGGATACGAGGACAGCACAACTCTTCTTT.

Comment on this clone: The sample has other DNA sequences that encode this CDR3 too. The V gene is TRDV1, the J gene TRDJ1; TRDD3 matches at 7 bases. CDR1 TSWWSYY and CDR2 QGS come from the germline V gene. V was clipped by 0 bases and J by 1 base; unmatched bases: 14. The CDR3 runs to 19 residues. The CDR3 DNA is TGTGCTCTTGGGGAACTAGTCCTCCAGAGGGATACTCTCACCGATAAACTCATCTTT. Translating gives CALGELVLQRDTLTDKLIF.

This clone was detected once. V usage is TRDV2 and J usage is TRDJ1, with 11 nucleotides matching TRDD3. The CDR3 contains 15 residues. In germline, CDR1 is GEAIGNYY, CDR2 EKD. V shed 3 bases and J 6 bases; nucleotides not matched to a gene: 8. CDR3: CACDVPGGYYYKLIF. DNA of the CDR3: TGTGCCTGTGACGTCCCTGGGGGATACTATTATAAACTCATCTTT.

The chain carries TRDV1 and TRDJ1; 7 nucleotides match TRDD3. CDR3 size: 16 residues. The germline V gene encodes CDR1 TSWWSYY and CDR2 QGS. J gave up 11 bases and V 1 base, and 16 bases lay outside the gene matches. As DNA, the CDR3 is TGTGCTCTTGGGGAACGCAGCGGGGAGGGATACAAACAGCTCATCTTT. Its translation is CALGERSGEGYKQLIF.

As concerns this clone: The same CDR3 also results from other DNA sequences found in this sample. This rearrangement joins TRDV1 to TRDJ1; tentatively, D is TRDD3 (5 bases). The V gene's germline CDR1 is TSWWSYY and CDR2 QGS. Trimming left V 0 bases short and J 0 bases short, with 20 bases between. The CDR3 extends over 19 amino acids. The chain's CDR3 is CALGELPQSPGEYTDKLIF. The CDR3 DNA follows: TGTGCTCTTGGGGAACTACCACAATCCCCAGGGGAGTACACCGATAAACTCATCTTT.

For this clone: Just one base apart from a much larger clone, this may be a read error. The chain links TRDV1 to TRDJ2, with unresolved D. The germline CDR1 and CDR2 sequences are TSWWSYY and QGS. The V end was cut by 0 bases, the J end by 5 bases, with 10 bases between. The CDR3 sequence is 15 residues long. The CDR3 spells CALGELPLGTAQLFF. Written as DNA, the CDR3 is TGTGCTCTTGGGGAACTTCCACTCGGAACAGCACAACTCTTCTTT.

The J gene is TRDJ1, the V gene TRDV1; tentatively, D is TRDD2 or TRDD3 (5 bases each). CDR1 and CDR2 (germline): TSWWSYY, QGS. V dropped 3 bases and J dropped 6 bases, with 14 bases sitting between them. This CDR3 has 14 residues. This chain's CDR3 is CALGDFRGSNKLIF. For the CDR3, the DNA is TGTGCTCTTGGGGACTTCCGGGGGTCCAATAAACTCATCTTT.

With respect to this clone: This may arise from a read error, as a much more abundant clone is one base away. The sample holds other DNA sequences that translate to the same CDR3. This chain joins TRDV1 and TRDJ1; no firm D call. CDR3 size: 14 residues. Germline lookup yields CDR1 TSWWSYY and CDR2 QGS. CDR3 sequence: CALGSARNTDKLIF. CDR3 DNA sequence: TGTGCTCTTGGGTCCGCTAGGAACACCGATAAACTCATCTTC.

Turning to this clone: A junction end diverges from the germline sequence, so it may reflect a read error. The V gene is TRDV1, the J gene TRDJ1, with D perhaps matching TRDD2 or TRDD3 (8 bases each). In germline, CDR1 is TSWWSYY, CDR2 QGS. The CDR3 extends over 22 amino acids. CDR3 in amino acids: CALGKLLPIHWGPAAYTDKLIF. In DNA, the CDR3 is TGTGCTCTTGGGAAACTCCTTCCTATCCACTGGGGGCCCGCCGCGTACACCGATAAACTCATCTTT.

This clone was detected a few times. The chain combines TRDV1 with TRDJ1, with a weak D call TRDD3 (6 bases). Trimming took off 0 bases at V and 0 bases at J, with 14 bases between the two ends. This CDR3 is 17 amino acids long. Germline V gives CDR1 TSWWSYY, CDR2 QGS. The CDR3 nucleotides read TGTGCTCTTGGGGAACTGACGCTTTGGGGGTACACCGATAAACTCATCTTT. It encodes CALGELTLWGYTDKLIF.

V is TRDV1 and J is TRDJ1, with 9 bases fitting TRDD2. From germline, CDR1 is TSWWSYY and CDR2 QGS. Trimming removed 3 bases from V and 2 bases from J; junction bases left unmatched: 16. CDR3 size: 19 residues. The CDR3 bases are TGTGCTCTTGGGGATCCCTTCCTACTGAAGGCTGGGCATACCGATAAACTCATCTTT. Translation gives CALGDPFLLKAGHTDKLIF.

The table lists this clone with a few counts. The chain carries TRDV1 and TRDJ1, with D possibly TRDD2 on 6 matching bases. The CDR3 has 20 amino acids. Trimming removed 0 bases at V and 4 bases at J, with 27 bases between. Per the germline V gene, CDR1 is TSWWSYY and CDR2 is QGS. The CDR3 bases are TGTGCTCTTGGGGAACTAGCTCCTACCCCCTTTGAAGGGCCTAACGATAAACTCATCTTT. Its protein is CALGELAPTPFEGPNDKLIF.

The V call is TRDV1, the J call TRDJ1; D might be TRDD3 (5 bases). V lost 0 bases to trimming and J lost 2 bases, with 31 bases between them. The CDR3 extends over 22 amino acids. Germline V CDR1 and CDR2: TSWWSYY, QGS. CDR3 nucleotides: TGTGCTCTTGGGGAACTCACCCGCAACTACCAACGATTCGGGGGTCTTACCGATAAACTCATCTTT. Translation: CALGELTRNYQRFGGLTDKLIF.

This clone was recorded a few times. The chain couples TRDV1 to TRDJ1; D is perhaps TRDD2 or TRDD3 (7 bases each). V was pared by 5 bases and J by 4 bases, with 41 bases between. CDR3 length equals 23 residues. The germline V gene has CDR1 TSWWSYY and CDR2 QGS. CDR3 protein: CALGLRLIFPTGSWGDHRDKLIF. The CDR3 DNA reads as TGTGCTCTTGGGCTCCGGCTAATTTTTCCTACGGGCAGCTGGGGGGATCATCGCGATAAACTCATCTTT.

There are a few counts of this clone. V usage is TRAV29/DV5 and J usage is TRDJ1; either TRDD2 or TRDD3 may fit D (9 bases each). Between the trimmed V and J ends, which lost 2 bases and 11 bases, there was a span of 31 bases. This CDR3 region has 17 residues. Per germline, CDR1 NSMFDY and CDR2 ISSIKDK. The CDR3: CAARLGLPTGIRGGLIF. CDR3 DNA sequence: TGTGCAGCAAGGTTGGGCCTTCCTACGGGGATACGCGGAGGGCTCATCTTT. Variable domain in full (rest from reference TRAV29/DV5 and TRDJ1): DQQVKQNSPSLSVQEGRISILNCDYTNSMFDYFLWYKKYPAEGPTFLISISSIKDKNEDGRFTVFLNKSAKHLSLHIVPSQPGDSAVYFCAARLGLPTGIRGGLIFGKGTRVTVEP.